This T cell receptor (beta chain) was observed in a study of CD8+CD57+ T cells in acquired aplastic anemia. Across the study: CD4+ and CD8+ cells, once sorted, gave DNA averaging approximately 3 ug. Healthy-donor CD4+ cells averaged roughly 10.8 million reads.

V was pared by 5 bases and J by 0 bases, with 12 bases between. Germline V gene lookup returns CDR1 MGHDK and CDR2 SYGVNS. The CDR3 extends over 15 amino acids. Using genomic DNA as the template, TCR beta VDJ and CDR3 profiling was carried out. One entry per CDR3 protein, called by TCRdb with MiXCR from the reads. The table records around 51,000 distinct CDR3 sequences, around 72% of them present only once. Whole-study findings and limits: Between the patient and control groups, CD8+ Simpson's diversity did not differ significantly. Patients and controls turned out to have 25 to 35 CD8+ CDR3 sequences in common.

As concerns this clonotype: The antigen is unknown.

This clonotype was obtained from a human donor in good health, serving as a control. The chain has TRBV25-1 and TRBJ2-3; D is uncertain. The sequenced material came from sorted CD4+, CD8+, or CD8+CD57+ T cells (not recorded which) from PBMCs. CDR3 protein: CASSHPGTSTDTQYF. For the CDR3, the DNA is TGTGCCAGCAGTCACCCCGGAACTAGCACAGATACGCAGTATTTT.